This TCR beta chain was sequenced in a study of T-cell memory formation after mild COVID-19. On the study more broadly: The TCR clusters were mostly specific to one donor.

Barcoded TCR alpha and TCR beta cDNA libraries with UMIs came from 5'RACE using constant-segment primers. Using its own MiXCR run on the 5' RACE reads, TCRdb lists one record per CDR3 protein. Here the sample spans 210,000 or so distinct CDR3 sequences, 8% to 11% being singletons. This clonotype was recorded a few times. What it recognizes is unknown. General study results and limits: A balance of CD4 and CD8 characterized clones contracting day 15 to 85, whereas later expanders leaned CD4+.

CDR3 length: 15 residues. Trimming removed 0 bases at V and 5 bases at J, with 14 bases between. Germline V gene data show CDR1 as SGHRS and CDR2 as YFSETQ. The sequence derives from a young man who had mild COVID-19 (a few samples of this study predate the infection). Cell type and time point are not known. Sequenced material: PBMCs or a T cell subset sorted from them (not recorded which). The rearrangement joins TRBV5-1 to TRBJ2-5, with D possibly TRBD1 on 6 matching bases. The DNA for the CDR3 is TGCGCCAGCAGCTTGGTCCGGGAAACAGGGGAGACCCAGTACTTC. Protein: CASSLVRETGETQYF.